The present entry profiles one TCR beta chain with its context. The data originate from a study of cytomegalovirus exposure and HLA in healthy donors. Use of 60 Vbeta and 13 Jbeta primers characterized the PCR. This table comes from immunoSEQ multiplex PCR, and its TCRdb copy is limited to in-frame clones, with some not included. The sample consists of 130,000 to 150,000 clones, about four fifths of them appearing once. V shed 6 bases and J shed 0 bases, with 11 bases lying between them. Germline CDR1 and CDR2: MNHNY and SVGAGI (reference sequence). The CDR3 has 15 amino acids. The genes are TRBV6-6 and TRBJ1-4, with D maybe TRBD1 (5 bases). The clonotype originates from a woman aged 18-35 years in good health and CMV-seropositive. The sample was PBMCs. The CDR3 loop is CASRLDSSTNEKLFF. CDR3 DNA sequence: TGTGCCAGCAGACTCGACAGCTCAACTAATGAAAAACTGTTTTTT.